The 8 T cell receptor beta chains in this list originate from one sample, sequenced in a study of T cell responses to AZD1222 COVID-19 vaccine. Clones were read by immunoSEQ multiplex PCR, and TCRdb kept only the in-frame ones, dropping some. The table has approximately 220,000 clones, about 93% seen once. Here the sequenced sample was peripheral blood, taken on day 0 of MenACWY control vaccination. The receptors originated from an adult in good health.

The chain couples TRBV5-6 to TRBJ1-4, with D possibly being TRBD1 (6 bases). The ends were cut back, 0 bases at V and 7 bases at J, with 13 bases in the middle. The CDR3 has 15 residues. Germline CDR1 SGHDT, CDR2 YYEEEE. The CDR3 here is CASSLAPGASEKLFF. The CDR3 region has the DNA TGTGCCAGCAGCTTGGCCCCAGGGGCGTCTGAAAAACTGTTTTTT.

The chain links TRBV4-1 to TRBJ1-2; the D gene is possibly TRBD1 (5 bases). Germline CDR1 MGHRA, CDR2 YSYEKL. The ends were cut back, 0 bases at V and 3 bases at J, with 17 bases in the middle. The CDR3 is made up of 17 amino acids. The CDR3 region is CASSQDIGTAIHYGYTF. DNA for the CDR3: TGCGCCAGCAGCCAAGATATCGGGACTGCTATACACTATGGCTACACCTTC.

This clone showed up just once. The chain combines TRBV30 with TRBJ2-3; 7 positions match TRBD2. The J segment lost 8 bases and the V segment lost 1 base, leaving 6 bases of the junction unmatched. Germline-derived CDR1 and CDR2 are GTSNPN and SVGIG (reference sequence). CDR3 length: 13 residues. For the CDR3, the DNA is TGTGCCTGGAGTGGCGCCTCGGGGGGTACGCAGTATTTT. It specifies CAWSGASGGTQYF. The entire variable domain, with the rest obtained from reference TRBV30 and TRBJ2-3, is as follows: SQTIHQWPATLVQPVGSPLSLECTVEGTSNPNLYWYRQAAGRGLQLLFYSVGIGQISSEVPQNLSASRPQDRQFILSSKKLLLSDSGFYLCAWSGASGGTQYFGPGTRLTVL.

The rearrangement joins TRBV6-2 or TRBV6-3 to TRBJ1-2; the D is unclear. Trimming took off 0 bases at V and 2 bases at J, with 10 bases between the two ends. Germline CDR1 is MNHEY and CDR2 is SVGEGT. The CDR3 contains 15 residues. The CDR3, as DNA: TGTGCCAGCAGTTACTCGACAATTGTCAACTATGGCTACACCTTC. Its protein is CASSYSTIVNYGYTF.

V gene TRBV19 combines with J gene TRBJ1-2; D possibly corresponds to TRBD1 (5 bases). CDR3 length: 14 residues. The V and J ends lost 0 bases and 2 bases respectively, with 7 bases between them. CDR1 LNHDA and CDR2 SQIVND come from the germline V gene (reference sequence). DNA for the CDR3: TGTGCCAGTAGTATAGACGGGGACAACTATGGCTACACCTTC. It codes for CASSIDGDNYGYTF.

The rearrangement links TRBV18 to TRBJ1-1, with a tentative D call TRBD1 (5 bases). The V end was cut by 6 bases, the J end by 8 bases, with 19 bases between. This CDR3 is built from 14 residues. Germline CDR1 reads KGHSH; CDR2 reads LQKENI. DNA of the CDR3: TGTGCCAGCTCCCGATTCTGGGGGGACGAGGAAGCTTTCTTT. Protein product: CASSRFWGDEEAFF.

This clone appeared once. V and J are TRBV4-1 and TRBJ1-1; 7 bases fit TRBD1. J gave up 12 bases and V 1 base, and 5 bases lay outside the gene matches. This CDR3 spans 12 amino acids. From germline, CDR1 is MGHRA and CDR2 YSYEKL. The CDR3 bases are TGCGCCAGCAGCCAAGTACAGGGGAAAACTTTCTTT. As protein: CASSQVQGKTFF.

This clone appeared once. The chain is built from TRBV27 and TRBJ1-5; 10 bases fit TRBD1. V was clipped by 6 bases and J by 6 bases; unmatched bases: 5. This CDR3 has 14 amino acids. The germline V gene has CDR1 MNHEY and CDR2 SMNVEV (reference sequence). CDR3 residues: CASSTRQGAQPQHF. The CDR3 coding sequence is TGTGCCAGCAGCACCCGACAGGGGGCTCAGCCCCAGCATTTT.